One and the same sample provided the 16 T cell receptor beta chains below, sequenced in a study of T cell responses to AZD1222 COVID-19 vaccine. Sequencing was performed with immunoSEQ multiplex PCR; in TCRdb, only in-frame clones are kept and a portion is missing. In the table there are under 140,000 clones, around 90% of which are singletons. Here the sequenced sample was peripheral blood, taken 28 days after the second AZD1222 dose. All receptors come from an adult who received the AZD1222 COVID-19 vaccine.

V usage is TRBV7-9 and J usage is TRBJ2-3; perhaps TRBD2 as D (6 bases). Germline V gene lookup returns CDR1 SEHNR and CDR2 FQNEAQ (reference sequence). V was clipped by 6 bases and J by 5 bases, with 15 bases between them. The CDR3 contains 14 residues. Here the CDR3 DNA reads TGTGCCAGCAGTAACAGAGCGGGCGAAGATACGCAGTATTTT. Encoded protein: CASSNRAGEDTQYF.

The chain joins TRBV5-1 to TRBJ1-6; D not certain. The CDR3 totals 14 residues. Germline V gives CDR1 SGHRS, CDR2 YFSETQ. The germline V and J ends were trimmed by 0 bases and 3 bases, with 4 bases remaining between them. The chain's CDR3 is CASSLDYYNSPLHF. CDR3 in DNA: TGCGCCAGCAGCTTGGACTACTATAATTCACCCCTCCACTTT.

V and J are TRBV30 and TRBJ1-1; D is ambiguous. Trimming removed 2 bases at V and 6 bases at J, with 10 bases between. CDR1 GTSNPN and CDR2 SVGIG come from the germline V gene (reference sequence). The CDR3 consists of 12 residues. CDR3 DNA sequence: TGTGCCTGGAGTAGGAATGAGGCTGAAGCTTTCTTT. It codes for CAWSRNEAEAFF.

The chain has TRBV29-1 and TRBJ1-1; D is uncertain. Between the trimmed V and J ends, which lost 4 bases and 0 bases, there was a span of 18 bases. The CDR3 extends over 16 amino acids. Germline values: CDR1 SQVTM, CDR2 ANQGSEA. The CDR3 sequence is CSVAPVYESMNTEAFF. In DNA form, the CDR3 reads TGCAGCGTTGCCCCCGTATACGAGTCTATGAACACTGAAGCTTTCTTT.

The chain links TRBV6-5 to TRBJ2-3; D remains unclear. Deletions cut 11 bases from V and 2 bases from J, with 17 bases between. Germline CDR1 is MNHEY and CDR2 is SVGAGI. This CDR3 contains 14 residues. This CDR3 reads CAGSSWGNTDTQYF. As DNA, the CDR3 is TGTGCCGGATCCTCTTGGGGAAACACAGATACGCAGTATTTT.

The chain uses TRBV5-4 and TRBJ1-5; TRBD1 aligns across 8 bases. The CDR3 runs to 14 residues. CDR1 SGHNT and CDR2 YYREEE come from the germline V gene (reference sequence). Losses at the gene ends were 4 bases for V and 7 bases for J; bases not matched to a gene: 7. The CDR3 coding sequence is TGTGCCAGCAGCATGGACAGGGCATCGCAGCCCCAGCATTTT. Amino acids: CASSMDRASQPQHF.

This chain links TRBV27 with TRBJ1-4; TRBD1 is a possible D gene (6 bases). V was cut by 3 bases and J by 8 bases, with 13 bases left in between. The CDR3 is 14 residues long. In germline, CDR1 is MNHEY, CDR2 SMNVEV (reference sequence). The CDR3 here is CASSLGGGREKLFF. For the CDR3, the DNA is TGTGCCAGCAGTTTGGGCGGGGGGCGCGAAAAACTGTTTTTT.

V and J are TRBV28 and TRBJ1-4; the match to TRBD1 covers 8 bases. V was pared by 4 bases and J by 6 bases, with 16 bases of the junction left unmatched. The CDR3 runs 18 residues. CDR1 is MDHEN, CDR2 SYDVKM, per germline. The CDR3 DNA sequence: TGTGCCAGCAGTTCCCCTCCCCTCCGGACAGGGAGGGATGAAAAACTGTTTTTT. As protein: CASSSPPLRTGRDEKLFF.

The chain links TRBV28 to TRBJ1-1, with D unclear. The length of the CDR3 is 14 residues. Trimming took 8 bases from V and 8 from J, leaving 21 bases between them. Germline lookup yields CDR1 MDHEN and CDR2 SYDVKM. The CDR3 DNA follows: TGTGCCAGCTCAGCGATAGGCTCGGGTTCCGAAGCTTTCTTT. Translation: CASSAIGSGSEAFF.

This sequence joins TRBV5-4 and TRBJ2-2; D may be TRBD2 (6 bases). This CDR3 region has 15 residues. The germline gives CDR1 SGHNT, CDR2 YYREEE (reference sequence). V was pared by 0 bases and J by 5 bases, with 11 bases between. CDR3 DNA: TGTGCCAGCAGCTTGGACGGGAGTGGTACCGGGGAGCTGTTTTTT. Translated, it gives CASSLDGSGTGELFF.

V is TRBV28 and J is TRBJ2-7; TRBD1 matches at 9 bases. After removal of 10 bases from V and 2 bases from J, the junction contained 6 bases not matched to a gene. Per the germline V gene, CDR1 is MDHEN and CDR2 is SYDVKM. The CDR3 totals 13 residues. CDR3 sequence reads: CATGGTGPYEQYF. The CDR3 region has the DNA TGTGCCACGGGCGGGACAGGGCCCTACGAGCAGTACTTC. Supplemented by reference TRBV28 and TRBJ2-7, the full variable domain reads DVKVTQSSRYLVKRTGEKVFLECVQDMDHENMFWYRQDPGLGLRLIYFSYDVKMKEKGDIPEGYSVSREKKERFSLILESASTNQTSMYLCATGGTGPYEQYFGPGTRLTVT.

The V and J genes are TRBV6-2 or TRBV6-3 and TRBJ2-3; possibly TRBD2 for D (6 bases). V was pared by 4 bases and J by 0 bases, with 17 bases between. The CDR3 extends over 17 amino acids. The germline CDR1 and CDR2 sequences are MNHEY and SVGEGT. The CDR3 spells CASSFHRVAASTDTQYF. The CDR3 DNA follows: TGTGCCAGCAGTTTCCATCGTGTAGCGGCGAGCACAGATACGCAGTATTTT.

The chain combines TRBV6-2 or TRBV6-3 with TRBJ1-6, with TRBD1 as a possible D gene (5 bases). Germline V CDR1 and CDR2: MNHEY, SVGEGT. The ends were cut back, 2 bases at V and 7 bases at J, with 9 bases in the middle. This CDR3 comprises 14 residues. The CDR3 reads CASSYRTWNSPLHF. As DNA, the CDR3 is TGTGCCAGCAGTTACCGGACATGGAATTCACCCCTCCACTTT.

The chain combines TRBV5-3 with TRBJ2-3; D unclear. Being an ORF, TRBV5-3 has a function that is uncertain. This CDR3 spans 14 amino acids. Between the trimmed V and J ends, which lost 0 bases and 7 bases, there was a span of 12 bases. The CDR3 coding sequence is TGTGCCAGAAGCTTGGCCGGCGTCGGATATACGCAGTATTTT. Amino acid sequence: CARSLAGVGYTQYF.

This chain uses TRBV3-1 (or the pseudogene TRBV3-2) with TRBJ2-1; D may be TRBD2 (5 bases). Between the trimmed V and J ends, which lost 4 bases and 5 bases, there was a span of 15 bases. Per germline, CDR1 LGHDT and CDR2 YNNKEL (reference sequence). The CDR3 length is 15 residues. The CDR3 spells CASSPSSLRHNEQFF. The CDR3 nucleotides read TGTGCCAGCAGCCCTTCTAGCCTCCGGCACAATGAGCAGTTCTTC.

The count of this clone is one. CDR3 in amino acids: CATSDLAGVGTDTQYF. CDR3 sequence (DNA): TGTGCCACCAGTGATCTAGCGGGAGTGGGTACAGATACGCAGTATTTT. V and J are TRBV24-1 and TRBJ2-3; 10 bases align to TRBD2. Looked up from germline, CDR1 is KGHDR and CDR2 is SFDVKD. The CDR3 totals 16 residues. J lost 3 bases, V lost 3 bases, and 5 bases had no gene match.